These 32 T cell receptor beta chains were all obtained from the same sample, sequenced in a study of T cells in Graves' hyperthyroidism and ophthalmopathy. TCR beta CDR3 regions were amplified from RNA transcripts. TCR CDR3 regions were first amplified by RT-PCR with HTBI primers. Via MiXCR, TCRdb re-called the multiplex PCR reads, giving one row per CDR3 protein. The sample holds over 400,000 distinct CDR3 sequences, roughly 14% seen once. Sequenced: blood. The receptors come from a man in his late teens or twenties with Graves' ophthalmopathy.

This sequence joins TRBV11-2 and TRBJ2-7; 9 nucleotides line up with TRBD1. This CDR3 region has 16 residues. Trimming took 3 bases from V and 1 from J; bases not matched to a gene: 7. Germline V gene lookup returns CDR1 SGHAT and CDR2 FQNNGV. The CDR3 protein is CASSFRGDRVSYEQYF. The CDR3 coding sequence is TGTGCCAGCAGCTTTAGAGGGGACAGGGTATCCTACGAGCAGTACTTC. Filled out from reference TRBV11-2 and TRBJ2-7, the complete variable domain reads EAGVAQSPRYKIIEKRQSVAFWCNPISGHATLYWYQQILGQGPKLLIQFQNNGVVDDSQLPKDRFSAERLKGVDSTLKIQPAKLEDSAVYLCASSFRGDRVSYEQYFGPGTRLTVT.

This clonotype was detected ten times or more. The V and J genes are TRBV5-1 and TRBJ2-7; 12 positions agree with TRBD1. V was clipped by 4 bases and J by 5 bases; unmatched bases: 7. In germline, CDR1 is SGHRS, CDR2 YFSETQ. This CDR3 contains 15 residues. The CDR3 loop is CASSRGQGAGNEQYF. In DNA, the CDR3 is TGCGCCAGCAGCAGGGGACAGGGGGCAGGGAACGAGCAGTACTTC.

The chain links TRBV6-1 to TRBJ1-2; 8 nucleotides agree with TRBD1. Germline CDR1 is MNHNS and CDR2 is SASEGT. The V gene end was trimmed by 5 bases and the J gene end by 4 bases; junction bases not matched to a gene: 9. The CDR3 has 15 amino acids. CDR3 loop: CASSPGQGNLYGYTF. The DNA for the CDR3 is TGTGCCAGCAGTCCCGGACAGGGAAATCTCTATGGCTACACCTTC.

This clonotype came up many times. V usage is TRBV7-8 and J usage is TRBJ2-5; possibly TRBD2 for D (5 bases). Deletions cut 3 bases from V and 0 bases from J, with 8 bases between. The germline V gene has CDR1 SGHVS and CDR2 FQNEAQ. The CDR3 totals 14 residues. CDR3 amino acids: CASSLIGNQETQYF. Written as DNA, the CDR3 is TGTGCCAGCAGCTTGATCGGGAACCAAGAGACCCAGTACTTC.

The V gene is TRBV19, the J gene TRBJ2-2; D is unresolved. This CDR3 comprises 13 residues. Looked up from germline, CDR1 is LNHDA and CDR2 is SQIVND (reference sequence). V lost 6 bases, J lost 4 bases, and 9 bases lay in between. The chain's CDR3 is CASRQSSTGELFF. For the CDR3, the DNA is TGTGCCAGTAGGCAGAGTAGCACCGGGGAGCTGTTTTTT.

This clonotype was counted a few times. V and J are TRBV6-5 and TRBJ2-5, with 11 positions matching TRBD2. CDR1 and CDR2 from the germline V gene are MNHEY and SVGAGI. The CDR3 runs to 18 residues. V lost 4 bases to trimming and J lost 0 bases; unmatched junction nucleotides: 10. CDR3 in amino acids: CASSSGTVGLADQETQYF. Written as DNA, the CDR3 is TGTGCCAGCAGTTCCGGGACGGTGGGACTAGCGGACCAAGAGACCCAGTACTTC.

The genes are TRBV7-2 and TRBJ2-3; 8 bases match TRBD1. Trimming removed 5 bases from V and 4 bases from J; junction bases left unmatched: 8. Germline CDR1 reads SGHTA; CDR2 reads FQGNSA. This CDR3 comprises 15 residues. The CDR3 DNA reads as TGTGCCAGCAGCCAAGGACAGGGTTGGGCAGATACGCAGTATTTT. Translating it yields CASSQGQGWADTQYF.

This clonotype was detected many times. V and J are TRBV7-9 and TRBJ2-4; D is unresolved. The V gene lost 3 bases and the J gene lost 1 base, with 10 bases spanning the gap. The CDR3 is 15 amino acids. CDR1 and CDR2 (germline): SEHNR, FQNEAQ (reference sequence). The CDR3 nucleotides are TGTGCCAGCAGCTTCCCCCTGGGGGCCAAAAACATTCAGTACTTC. This translates into CASSFPLGAKNIQYF.

This clonotype was counted many times. CDR3 protein: CSARDLGGTEAFF. The CDR3 DNA is TGCAGTGCTAGAGATTTAGGGGGTACTGAAGCTTTCTTT. This chain joins TRBV20-1 and TRBJ1-1; tentatively, D is TRBD1 (6 bases). The length of the CDR3 is 13 residues. Germline CDR1 is DFQATT and CDR2 is SNEGSKA (reference sequence). Trimming took off 0 bases at V and 5 bases at J, with 10 bases between the two ends.

On this clonotype itself: The junction departs from germline at one end; a sequencing error may be responsible. The chain combines TRBV20-1 with TRBJ1-2; 8 nucleotides agree with TRBD1. This CDR3 region has 12 residues. Germline CDR1 is DFQATT and CDR2 is SNEGSKA (reference sequence). The CDR3 here is CSVPDRVHGHTF. The CDR3 bases are TGCAGTGTCCCGGACAGGGTCCATGGCCACACCTTC.

In regard to this clonotype: A junction boundary mismatches the germline segment, possibly from a read error. The chain carries TRBV7-7 and TRBJ1-4, with a weak D call TRBD1 (6 bases). Germline-derived CDR1 and CDR2 are SSHAT and FNYEAQ (reference sequence). The CDR3 sequence is 15 residues long. The CDR3 region is CASSRTASTNEKLFF. The CDR3 nucleotides read TGTGCTAGCAGCCGGACAGCCTCAACTAATGAAAAACTGTTTTTT.

This clonotype was counted at least ten times. The rearrangement uses TRBV20-1 and TRBJ2-7; the match to TRBD2 covers 10 bases. J gave up 7 bases and V 0 bases, and 15 bases lay outside the gene matches. Germline assignment: CDR1 DFQATT and CDR2 SNEGSKA (reference sequence). The CDR3 extends over 17 amino acids. CDR3 coding DNA: TGCAGTGCTAGAGATCTGGCTAGCGGGGGCCCCTCGGGTGAGCAGTACTTC. The encoded protein is CSARDLASGGPSGEQYF.

This chain links TRBV5-4 with TRBJ2-2, with 11 positions matching TRBD2. CDR3 length: 15 residues. Looked up from germline, CDR1 is SGHNT and CDR2 is YYREEE (reference sequence). V was clipped by 0 bases and J by 6 bases; unmatched bases: 1. Here the CDR3 reads CASSLVLAGAGELFF. In DNA, the CDR3 is TGTGCCAGCAGCTTGGTACTAGCGGGAGCCGGGGAGCTGTTTTTT.

The rearrangement uses TRBV15 and TRBJ2-7; 7 bases fit TRBD2. With V trimmed by 6 bases and J by 2 bases, 10 bases remained unmatched. The CDR3 runs to 15 residues. Germline V gene data show CDR1 as LNHNV and CDR2 as YYDKDF (reference sequence). This CDR3 reads CATSDRGDGTYEQYF. The CDR3, as DNA: TGTGCCACCAGTGATCGGGGGGACGGAACCTACGAGCAGTACTTC. The full variable domain, its missing parts supplied by reference TRBV15 and TRBJ2-7, is DAMVIQNPRYQVTQFGKPVTLSCSQTLNHNVMYWYQQKSSQAPKLLFHYYDKDFNNEADTPDNFQSRRPNTSFCFLDIRSPGLGDTAMYLCATSDRGDGTYEQYFGPGTRLTVT.

The sample holds many counts of this clonotype. The V call is TRBV2, the J call TRBJ1-5, with D possibly TRBD1 on 5 matching bases. This CDR3 has 16 residues. Germline V gene data show CDR1 as SNHLY and CDR2 as FYNNEI. V lost 2 bases and J lost 1, with 12 bases in between. CDR3 loop: CASSEIQGMSNQPQHF. CDR3 sequence (DNA): TGTGCCAGCAGTGAAATCCAGGGAATGAGCAATCAGCCCCAGCATTTT.

This chain uses TRBV6-1 with TRBJ1-6, with no clear D. The length of the CDR3 is 16 residues. Germline CDR1 reads MNHNS; CDR2 reads SASEGT. The V and J ends lost 5 bases and 6 bases respectively, with 17 bases between them. The CDR3 DNA is TGTGCCAGCAGTCCTTCCGAGCGGATGGGTAATTCACCCCTCCACTTT. The encoded protein is CASSPSERMGNSPLHF.

The chain uses TRBV7-9 and TRBJ2-1; 9 bases line up with TRBD2. Germline loops: CDR1 SEHNR, CDR2 FQNEAQ (reference sequence). This CDR3 spans 16 amino acids. J was trimmed by 10 bases and V by 1 base; bases with no gene match: 11. CDR3 sequence: CASSLVGGGARGEQFF. The CDR3 region has the DNA TGTGCCAGCAGCTTAGTCGGCGGGGGGGCCCGGGGAGAGCAGTTCTTC. Full variable domain (remainder filled in from reference TRBV7-9 and TRBJ2-1): DTGVSQNPRHKITKRGQNVTFRCDPISEHNRLYWYRQTLGQGPEFLTYFQNEAQLEKSRLLSDRFSAERPKGSFSTLEIQRTEQGDSAMYLCASSLVGGGARGEQFFGPGTRLTVL.

This clonotype was seen only a few times. This chain joins TRBV6-2 or TRBV6-3 and TRBJ2-2; 7 nucleotides align to TRBD1. CDR3 size: 11 residues. Per germline, CDR1 MNHEY and CDR2 SVGEGT. Germline trimming cut 7 bases from V and 7 bases from J; bases unmatched to any gene: 0. The CDR3 DNA sequence: TGTGCCAGCAACAGGGGCGGGGAGCTGTTTTTT. Amino acid sequence: CASNRGGELFF.

Ten or more counts support this clonotype. The V gene is TRBV3-1, the J gene TRBJ2-1; weak D call: TRBD2 (5 bases). Germline-derived CDR1 and CDR2 are LGHDT and YNNKEL (reference sequence). Trimming left V 3 bases short and J 6 bases short, with 15 bases between. The CDR3 sequence is 15 residues long. The CDR3 spells CASSQRTHSGNEQFF. CDR3 in DNA: TGTGCCAGCAGCCAGAGGACTCATTCGGGCAATGAGCAGTTCTTC.

This clonotype was seen ten or more times. This chain connects TRBV6-1 to TRBJ2-7; TRBD2 matches 9 bases. V was clipped by 6 bases and J by 4 bases; unmatched bases: 10. This CDR3 comprises 15 residues. From germline, CDR1 is MNHNS and CDR2 SASEGT. This chain's CDR3 is CASSQASGIIYEQYF. In DNA, the CDR3 is TGTGCCAGCAGCCAGGCTAGCGGGATTATATACGAGCAGTACTTC.

This clonotype has ten or more counts. The gene calls are TRBV2 and TRBJ2-1; TRBD1 aligns across 12 bases. The CDR3 totals 15 residues. V was clipped by 6 bases and J by 6 bases; unmatched bases: 6. Germline CDR1 and CDR2: SNHLY and FYNNEI. The CDR3 nucleotides read TGTGCCAGCAGGGCCGGGACAGGGGGCTTCAATGAGCAGTTCTTC. This encodes CASRAGTGGFNEQFF.

This clonotype was picked up many times. The rearrangement links TRBV3-1 to TRBJ1-6; D gene uncertain. The V end lost 2 bases, the J end lost 9 bases, and 8 bases lay between the germline ends. CDR3 length equals 13 residues. Per the germline V gene, CDR1 is LGHDT and CDR2 is YNNKEL (reference sequence). The CDR3 protein is CASSQKGGSPLHF. The CDR3 DNA reads TGTGCCAGCAGCCAAAAAGGTGGTTCACCCCTCCACTTT.

A single count supports this clonotype. V and J are TRBV11-2 and TRBJ1-1; 9 bases are shared with TRBD1. The V gene end was trimmed by 5 bases and the J gene end by 7 bases; junction bases not matched to a gene: 5. The CDR3 contains 13 residues. The germline V gene has CDR1 SGHAT and CDR2 FQNNGV. The CDR3 DNA sequence: TGTGCCAGCAGCGTGGACAGGGGAGGTGAAGCTTTCTTT. Protein product: CASSVDRGGEAFF.

At least ten counts were recorded for this clonotype. The rearrangement joins TRBV30 to TRBJ1-5; possibly TRBD1 for D (5 bases). Trimming stripped 5 bases from V and 1 base from J, with 9 bases between. The CDR3 loop spans 13 amino acids. Germline V gene sequence: CDR1 GTSNPN, CDR2 SVGIG (reference sequence). The CDR3, as DNA: TGTGCCTGGGGACGGGGGAGCAATCAGCCCCAGCATTTT. Protein sequence: CAWGRGSNQPQHF.

At least ten counts were recorded for this clonotype. This chain connects TRBV11-2 to TRBJ1-6, with 7 bases aligning to TRBD1. Germline V gene sequence: CDR1 SGHAT, CDR2 FQNNGV. V shed 2 bases and J 7 bases; nucleotides not matched to a gene: 8. This CDR3 region has 16 residues. CDR3 sequence (DNA): TGTGCCAGCAGCTTATCCACACGGGACAGCAATTCACCCCTCCACTTT. Residues: CASSLSTRDSNSPLHF.

This clonotype was observed a few times. The chain recombines TRBV20-1 with TRBJ1-5; perhaps TRBD1 as D (6 bases). Trimming pared 4 bases from V and 3 bases from J, leaving 16 bases between. The CDR3 runs 15 residues. Germline V gives CDR1 DFQATT, CDR2 SNEGSKA (reference sequence). The chain's CDR3 is CSAMRNDRTNQPQHF. The CDR3 DNA reads as TGCAGTGCTATGAGGAATGACAGGACCAATCAGCCCCAGCATTTT.

There are many counts of this clonotype. The rearrangement joins TRBV20-1 to TRBJ1-2; 7 bases are shared with TRBD1. In germline, CDR1 is DFQATT, CDR2 SNEGSKA (reference sequence). This CDR3 is 12 amino acids long. J lost 5 bases, V lost 3 bases, and 3 bases had no gene match. CDR3 in amino acids: CSARGQTYGYTF. The CDR3 DNA reads TGCAGTGCTAGGGGACAGACATATGGCTACACCTTC.

This clonotype showed up many times. The CDR3 loop reads CASRDSATNEKLFF. Here the CDR3 DNA reads TGTGCCAGCCGGGACAGTGCAACTAATGAAAAACTGTTTTTT. The chain is built from TRBV28 and TRBJ1-4; 7 bases are a match to TRBD1. The trim removed 8 bases at V and 0 bases at J, leaving 3 bases unmatched. This CDR3 comprises 14 residues. Germline assignment: CDR1 MDHEN and CDR2 SYDVKM.

This clonotype was observed at least ten times. This chain uses TRBV24-1 with TRBJ2-3; TRBD1 matches at 8 bases. Trimming took 4 bases from V and 4 from J; bases not matched to a gene: 9. Germline CDR1 and CDR2: KGHDR and SFDVKD. This CDR3 region has 16 residues. The CDR3 DNA reads as TGTGCCACCAGTGAAGACGGACAGGGCCACGCAGATACGCAGTATTTT. Translation gives CATSEDGQGHADTQYF.

Turning to this clonotype: This could be a read error, since a much larger clone is one nucleotide away. V and J are TRBV5-8 and TRBJ2-1; TRBD1 might be the D (6 bases). Looked up from germline, CDR1 is SGHTS and CDR2 is YDEGEE. V was trimmed by 2 bases and J by 2 bases, leaving 11 bases between them. The CDR3 consists of 15 residues. The CDR3 DNA is TGTGCCAGCAGCTTTACAGGGATGACCTACAATGAGCAGTTCTTC. It encodes CASSFTGMTYNEQFF.

This clonotype was observed many times. This sequence joins TRBV30 and TRBJ1-1; D not resolved. Trimming took off 2 bases at V and 6 bases at J, with 13 bases between the two ends. This CDR3 spans 13 amino acids. Germline V gives CDR1 GTSNPN, CDR2 SVGIG (reference sequence). CDR3 coding DNA: TGTGCCTGGAGTACGTATGAGCTCGCTGAAGCTTTCTTT. As protein: CAWSTYELAEAFF.

The table lists this clonotype with many counts. The chain joins TRBV14 to TRBJ2-2, with D possibly matching TRBD1 (7 bases). Germline lookup yields CDR1 SGHDN and CDR2 FVKESK. Trimming removed 1 base at V and 6 bases at J, with 18 bases between. CDR3 size: 17 residues. The CDR3 sequence is CASSQVGRGQRAGELFF. The CDR3 DNA reads TGTGCCAGCAGCCAAGTAGGGCGGGGACAGCGTGCCGGGGAGCTGTTTTTT.